This T cell receptor (beta chain) comes out of a study of T cell responses to AZD1222 COVID-19 vaccine. Second doses at about 4 or about 12 weeks were pooled. The CDR3 has 12 residues. Germline CDR1 and CDR2: SNHLY and FYNNEI. V was cut by 2 bases and J by 7 bases, with 9 bases left in between. Concerning this clone itself: Its antigen is still unknown.

General observations from the study: The study found Spike-specific TCR breadth and depth rose after two AZD1222 doses. White British people made up most donors, females outnumbered males, and clonal diversity was possibly underestimated.

Clones were read by immunoSEQ multiplex PCR, and TCRdb kept only the in-frame ones, dropping some. This sample yields 100,000 to 150,000 clones, of which 75% to 95% are seen a single time; about 2.1% belongs to the top ten. The sequenced sample was peripheral blood, obtained 28 days after the second AZD1222 dose. The chain couples TRBV2 to TRBJ2-7; D is unresolved. The TCR was taken from an adult who received the AZD1222 COVID-19 vaccine. The CDR3 DNA sequence: TGTGCCAGCAGTGAACTGCTCTCAGAGCAGTACTTC. Amino acid sequence: CASSELLSEQYF.